These 12 T cell receptor beta chains were sequenced from one sample in a study of a mutant IDH1 vaccine in newly diagnosed glioma. Their cognate antigens are unknown. Profiled with immunoSEQ multiplex PCR; TCRdb holds only in-frame clones, not every one. The sample consists of about 38,000 clones, approximately 80% of them appearing once. Specified time point: week 5, during vaccination. Each dose of the vaccine consisted of 300 ug of mutant IDH1 20-mer peptide, with topical imiquimod. Material: PBMCs, obtained from a glioma patient whose treatment included an IDH1 peptide vaccine. Every receptor here comes from a man in his forties or fifties with glioma.

This chain joins TRBV30 and TRBJ1-4, with 8 bases lining up with TRBD1. Looked up from germline, CDR1 is GTSNPN and CDR2 is SVGIG (reference sequence). The CDR3 extends over 13 amino acids. Trimming removed 5 bases from V and 8 bases from J; junction bases left unmatched: 7. The CDR3 region has the DNA TGTGCCTGGCAGGGGGCGCGATACGAAAAACTGTTTTTT. Encoded protein: CAWQGARYEKLFF.

V and J are TRBV2 and TRBJ2-5; 13 bases are a match to TRBD2. Germline CDR1 is SNHLY and CDR2 is FYNNEI. The CDR3 sequence is 16 residues long. V dropped 4 bases and J dropped 5; count of bases not matched to a gene: 7. CDR3 protein: CASSGLLAGGRETQYF. The CDR3, as DNA: TGTGCCAGCAGTGGGCTACTAGCGGGGGGGCGGGAGACCCAGTACTTC.

This clone turned up a few times. The V gene is TRBV30, the J gene TRBJ1-1; D possibly corresponds to TRBD1 (6 bases). Germline values: CDR1 GTSNPN, CDR2 SVGIG (reference sequence). The CDR3 covers 13 residues. Between the trimmed V and J ends, which lost 7 bases and 1 base, there was a span of 13 bases. CDR3 protein: CASYREANTEAFF. CDR3 coding DNA: TGTGCCTCCTACAGGGAGGCGAACACTGAAGCTTTCTTT.

The rearrangement joins TRBV5-6 to TRBJ2-5; D possibly corresponds to TRBD2 (5 bases). CDR1 SGHDT and CDR2 YYEEEE come from the germline V gene. The CDR3 contains 12 residues. Trimming removed 1 base from V and 6 bases from J, with 7 bases in between. CDR3 sequence (DNA): TGTGCCAGCAGCTTGACTAGTCAGACCCAGTACTTC. Translated: CASSLTSQTQYF. Supplemented by reference TRBV5-6 and TRBJ2-5, the full variable domain reads DAGVTQSPTHLIKTRGQQVTLRCSPKSGHDTVSWYQQALGQGPQFIFQYYEEEERQRGNFPDRFSGHQFPNYSSELNVNALLLGDSALYLCASSLTSQTQYFGPGTRLLVL.

This CDR3 is CASSPGTGSSSYEQYF. In DNA, the CDR3 is TGTGCCAGCAGCCCAGGGACAGGGTCAAGCTCCTACGAGCAGTACTTC. The chain joins TRBV7-9 to TRBJ2-7; 9 nucleotides agree with TRBD1. Trimming removed 5 bases from V and 0 bases from J; junction bases left unmatched: 8. CDR3 size: 16 residues. The germline gives CDR1 SEHNR, CDR2 FQNEAQ (reference sequence).

This clone appeared once. CDR3 protein: CASSLAGPGYGYTF. CDR3 nucleotides: TGTGCCAGCAGCTTAGCCGGCCCGGGATATGGCTACACCTTC. This chain links TRBV7-9 with TRBJ1-2; D unclear. Per the germline V gene, CDR1 is SEHNR and CDR2 is FQNEAQ (reference sequence). The V gene lost 0 bases and the J gene lost 5 bases, with 10 bases spanning the gap. CDR3 length: 14 residues.

The chain uses TRBV5-6 and TRBJ1-1; TRBD1 might be the D (5 bases). The CDR3 is made up of 14 amino acids. Germline V CDR1 and CDR2: SGHDT, YYEEEE. Between the trimmed V and J ends, which lost 0 bases and 1 base, there was a span of 7 bases. The CDR3 region has the DNA TGTGCCAGCAGCTTGGGGGACGCGAACACTGAAGCTTTCTTT. It encodes CASSLGDANTEAFF.

This chain connects TRBV5-1 to TRBJ2-3; a possible D gene is TRBD1 (5 bases). V lost 3 bases to trimming and J lost 4 bases, with 15 bases between them. Per germline, CDR1 SGHRS and CDR2 YFSETQ. The CDR3 totals 15 residues. Here the CDR3 reads CASSSLSLQADTQYF. The CDR3 coding sequence is TGCGCCAGCAGCTCCCTAAGCCTACAGGCAGATACGCAGTATTTT.

The rearrangement joins TRBV5-4 to TRBJ1-1, with no clear D. From germline, CDR1 is SGHNT and CDR2 YYREEE (reference sequence). This CDR3 spans 13 amino acids. V lost 6 bases to trimming and J lost 2 bases, with 11 bases between them. The CDR3 sequence is CASTSDYNTEAFF. In DNA, the CDR3 is TGTGCCAGCACCTCCGATTATAACACTGAAGCTTTCTTT.

The CDR3 nucleotides read TGTGCCAGCAGCTATCGGGACAGGCAGCTGGAGCAGTACTTC. Its translation: CASSYRDRQLEQYF. This chain links TRBV5-4 with TRBJ2-7; 8 nucleotides line up with TRBD1. The germline V gene encodes CDR1 SGHNT and CDR2 YYREEE (reference sequence). Unmatched junction bases numbered 9, after V lost 3 bases and J lost 7 bases. This CDR3 comprises 14 residues.

The rearrangement links TRBV29-1 to TRBJ2-1; 13 bases agree with TRBD2. With V trimmed by 7 bases and J by 9 bases, 12 bases remained unmatched. This CDR3 comprises 15 residues. Germline V lookup: CDR1 SQVTM, CDR2 ANQGSEA. The CDR3 protein is CSADVLAGGRGEQFF. DNA of the CDR3: TGCAGCGCCGATGTACTAGCGGGGGGGCGAGGTGAGCAGTTCTTC.

This clone has only one observation. The J gene is TRBJ1-2, the V gene TRBV5-5, with D unresolved. CDR3 length equals 15 residues. V gave up 2 bases and J gave up 4 bases, with 15 bases separating them. CDR1 is SGHKS, CDR2 YYEKEE, per germline (reference sequence). CDR3 residues: CASSFNSDLGYGYTF. CDR3 DNA sequence: TGTGCCAGCAGCTTCAACAGCGACCTGGGCTATGGCTACACCTTC.